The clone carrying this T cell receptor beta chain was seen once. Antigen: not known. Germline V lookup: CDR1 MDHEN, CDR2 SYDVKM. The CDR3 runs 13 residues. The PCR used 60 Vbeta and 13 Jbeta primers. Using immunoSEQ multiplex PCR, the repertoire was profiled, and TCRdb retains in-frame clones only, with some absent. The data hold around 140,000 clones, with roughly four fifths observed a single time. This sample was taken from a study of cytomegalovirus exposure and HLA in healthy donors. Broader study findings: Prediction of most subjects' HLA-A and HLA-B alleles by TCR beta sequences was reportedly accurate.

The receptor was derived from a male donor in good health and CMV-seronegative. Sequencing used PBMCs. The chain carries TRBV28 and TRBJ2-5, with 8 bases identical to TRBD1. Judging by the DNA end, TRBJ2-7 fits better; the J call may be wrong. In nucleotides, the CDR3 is TGTGCCAGTCAAACAGGGGGGTCGGACGAGCAGTACTTC. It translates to CASQTGGSDEQYF.